This note documents a single TCR beta chain sequence. What it recognizes is unknown. This entry comes from a study of T cell clonotyping in hematopoietic cell transplantation. Findings and limits, study-wide: Graft donor and pretransplant recipient Inverse Simpson Index values predicted broader posttransplant TCR diversity. At the given depth, recipient repertoires were over 95% de novo clonotypes. Recipient TCR diversity dropped after transplant; expanded clonotypes rose from day 30 to 180.

Profiling relied on immunoSEQ multiplex PCR, and the TCRdb table lists in-frame clones only, not all of them. The table shows some 40,000 clones, with roughly 92% occurring only once. The CDR3 is made up of 16 amino acids. The germline CDR1 and CDR2 sequences are SGHAT and FQNNGV. Trimming removed 6 bases at V and 5 bases at J, with 23 bases between. The sample consisted of peripheral blood mononuclear cells. This TCR was sampled from a woman in her 50s in good health. Some clones in this sample may be carry-over from other donors' samples. The J gene is TRBJ2-7, the V gene TRBV11-2, with a weak D call TRBD2 (6 bases). The CDR3, as DNA: TGTGCCAGCAGGTCGGGACTTGTTATTACCGGGGACGAGCAGTACTTC. It is translated as CASRSGLVITGDEQYF.